A single sample is the source of the 30 T cell receptor beta chains below, sequenced in a study of blood T cell repertoires in COVID-19. Produced via immunoSEQ multiplex PCR; TCRdb's table is partial and in-frame only. The table includes some 210,000 clones, around 84% detected once. The sequenced sample consisted of peripheral blood. The receptors stem from a human donor in a cohort sampled during active COVID-19.

The rearrangement uses TRBV11-2 and TRBJ1-5; 8 bases align to TRBD1. The length of the CDR3 is 14 residues. The ends lost 4 bases at V and 6 bases at J; junction bases unmatched: 5. Germline CDR1 and CDR2: SGHAT and FQNNGV. The CDR3 reads CASSSNRGGQPQHF. The CDR3 DNA follows: TGTGCCAGCAGCTCAAACAGGGGGGGTCAGCCCCAGCATTTT. Variable domain in full (rest from reference TRBV11-2 and TRBJ1-5): EAGVAQSPRYKIIEKRQSVAFWCNPISGHATLYWYQQILGQGPKLLIQFQNNGVVDDSQLPKDRFSAERLKGVDSTLKIQPAKLEDSAVYLCASSSNRGGQPQHFGDGTRLSIL.

The J gene is TRBJ1-2, the V gene TRBV28; 7 nucleotides line up with TRBD1. Germline loops: CDR1 MDHEN, CDR2 SYDVKM. V lost 5 bases, J lost 7 bases, and 10 bases stayed unmatched. There are 14 residues in the CDR3. CDR3 in amino acids: CASSTPTGVFGYTF. CDR3 DNA: TGTGCCAGCAGTACGCCTACAGGGGTTTTTGGCTACACCTTC.

V gene TRBV18 combines with J gene TRBJ2-7, with 10 bases identical to TRBD2. Germline trimming cut 0 bases from V and 5 bases from J; bases unmatched to any gene: 4. The CDR3 sequence is 15 residues long. From germline, CDR1 is KGHSH and CDR2 LQKENI. In DNA form, the CDR3 reads TGTGCCAGCTCACCACCGAGCGGGAGGGAAAACGAGCAGTACTTC. Translation: CASSPPSGRENEQYF.

V gene TRBV5-6 combines with J gene TRBJ1-5; 11 bases map to TRBD1. CDR1 and CDR2 from the germline V gene are SGHDT and YYEEEE. This CDR3 is built from 15 residues. V trimming: 0 bases; J trimming: 6 bases; junction bases outside the gene matches: 2. The CDR3, as DNA: TGTGCCAGCAGCTTGGGGGACAGGGGGTGTCAGCCCCAGCATTTT. It specifies CASSLGDRGCQPQHF. The full variable domain, rest sourced from reference TRBV5-6 and TRBJ1-5, is DAGVTQSPTHLIKTRGQQVTLRCSPKSGHDTVSWYQQALGQGPQFIFQYYEEEERQRGNFPDRFSGHQFPNYSSELNVNALLLGDSALYLCASSLGDRGCQPQHFGDGTRLSIL.

The chain carries TRBV5-1 and TRBJ2-3; 9 bases match TRBD1. Germline CDR1 is SGHRS and CDR2 is YFSETQ. This CDR3 contains 16 residues. V trimming: 4 bases; J trimming: 2 bases; junction bases outside the gene matches: 8. CDR3 DNA: TGCGCCAGCAGCACCAATACAGGGGGCGTCACAGATACGCAGTATTTT. Its protein product is CASSTNTGGVTDTQYF.

This clone was counted once. The rearrangement uses TRBV7-3 and TRBJ2-3; weak D call: TRBD1 (6 bases). V lost 5 bases and J lost 2, with 8 bases in between. Germline V gene sequence: CDR1 SGHTA, CDR2 FQGTGA. This CDR3 region has 13 residues. CDR3 coding DNA: TGTGCCAGCAGCAGGACAGCCACAGATACGCAGTATTTT. Residues: CASSRTATDTQYF.

This chain uses TRBV14 with TRBJ2-5; 8 bases line up with TRBD2. V was pared by 4 bases and J by 5 bases, with 9 bases of the junction left unmatched. Germline loops: CDR1 SGHDN, CDR2 FVKESK. The CDR3 spans 15 residues. CDR3 DNA sequence: TGTGCCAGCAGCCGTACAATTAGCGGGGCTGAGACCCAGTACTTC. Its protein is CASSRTISGAETQYF.

This clone was detected only once. This sequence joins TRBV27 and TRBJ2-5, with 11 positions matching TRBD2. Per germline, CDR1 MNHEY and CDR2 SMNVEV (reference sequence). Trimming removed 7 bases from V and 5 bases from J; junction bases left unmatched: 3. The CDR3 totals 13 residues. The CDR3 bases are TGTGCCAGCAAGGCTAGCGGGAGGGAGACCCAGTACTTC. Amino acids: CASKASGRETQYF.

The chain employs TRBV5-6 and TRBJ1-1; D call uncertain. The CDR3 is 14 amino acids. Trimming cost V 4 bases and J 9 bases, with 19 bases left between them. Germline V lookup: CDR1 SGHDT, CDR2 YYEEEE. CDR3 residues: CASSTGRVSGKAFF. The CDR3 DNA follows: TGTGCCAGCAGCACTGGGCGGGTCTCGGGGAAAGCTTTCTTT.

The chain recombines TRBV2 with TRBJ1-3; tentative D call: TRBD1 (5 bases). V lost 7 bases, J lost 4 bases, and 8 bases lay in between. Germline CDR1 and CDR2: SNHLY and FYNNEI. This CDR3 spans 12 amino acids. The CDR3 protein is CASNGGGNTIYF. CDR3 nucleotides: TGTGCCAGCAACGGGGGAGGAAACACCATATATTTT. Full variable domain (remainder filled in from reference TRBV2 and TRBJ1-3): EPEVTQTPSHQVTQMGQEVILRCVPISNHLYFYWYRQILGQKVEFLVSFYNNEISEKSEIFDDQFSVERPDGSNFTLKIRSTKLEDSAMYFCASNGGGNTIYFGEGSWLTVV.

The V gene is TRBV5-1, the J gene TRBJ1-6; D is possibly TRBD1 (5 bases). This CDR3 region has 13 residues. Germline CDR1 SGHRS, CDR2 YFSETQ. Trimming took off 0 bases at V and 10 bases at J, with 8 bases between the two ends. CDR3 region: CASSLDRPSPLHF. The CDR3 nucleotides are TGCGCCAGCAGCTTGGACAGGCCCTCACCCCTCCACTTT. Complete variable domain (other parts from reference TRBV5-1 and TRBJ1-6): KAGVTQTPRYLIKTRGQQVTLSCSPISGHRSVSWYQQTPGQGLQFLFEYFSETQRNKGNFPGRFSGRQFSNSRSEMNVSTLELGDSALYLCASSLDRPSPLHFGNGTRLTVT.

This rearrangement joins TRBV9 to TRBJ2-2; D not certain. V was shortened by 2 bases and J by 0 bases, with 11 bases between the two germline ends. This CDR3 region has 16 residues. Germline V CDR1 and CDR2: SGDLS, YYNGEE. CDR3 nucleotides: TGTGCCAGCAGCGTCCTGTTCTCCTCGAACACCGGGGAGCTGTTTTTT. Protein: CASSVLFSSNTGELFF.

This sequence joins TRBV2 and TRBJ1-6, with 9 bases aligning to TRBD1. The CDR3 runs 14 residues. J gave up 7 bases and V 6 bases, and 4 bases lay outside the gene matches. From germline, CDR1 is SNHLY and CDR2 FYNNEI. The DNA of the CDR3 is TGTGCCAGCAGGGAGGACAGGGGAAATTCACCCCTCCACTTT. This sequence encodes CASREDRGNSPLHF.

The chain employs TRBV5-1 and TRBJ2-1; the D gene is possibly TRBD2 (5 bases). In germline, CDR1 is SGHRS, CDR2 YFSETQ. There are 16 residues in the CDR3. The V gene lost 7 bases and the J gene lost 4 bases, with 21 bases spanning the gap. CDR3 protein: CASRIGSSLRYNEQFF. CDR3 nucleotides: TGCGCCAGCCGAATAGGATCTAGCTTACGTTACAATGAGCAGTTCTTC.

This clone was seen more than once but under ten times. The chain's CDR3 is CASSGTGEVYGYTF. In DNA, the CDR3 is TGTGCCAGCAGCGGGACAGGGGAGGTCTATGGCTACACCTTC. The chain employs TRBV2 and TRBJ1-2; 10 nucleotides align to TRBD1. With 6 bases clipped from V and 4 bases from J, the junction kept 5 bases outside the gene matches. From germline, CDR1 is SNHLY and CDR2 FYNNEI. The CDR3 loop spans 14 amino acids.

The V gene is TRBV11-2, the J gene TRBJ2-3; maybe TRBD1 (6 bases). The CDR3 consists of 13 residues. V was cut by 8 bases and J by 7 bases, with 16 bases left in between. Germline values: CDR1 SGHAT, CDR2 FQNNGV. The DNA of the CDR3 is TGTGCCAGCCACACCCAGGGGACCTATACGCAGTATTTT. Translating gives CASHTQGTYTQYF.

V is TRBV6-2 or TRBV6-3 and J is TRBJ1-6; 7 nucleotides line up with TRBD1. Germline CDR1 MNHEY, CDR2 SVGEGT. V was clipped by 6 bases and J by 12 bases; unmatched bases: 2. This CDR3 comprises 11 residues. CDR3 protein: CASSQGVPLHF. The DNA of the CDR3 is TGTGCCAGCAGCCAGGGGGTACCCCTCCACTTT.

The J gene is TRBJ2-5, the V gene TRBV27; D is possibly TRBD2 (6 bases). The CDR3 is 13 amino acids. Germline lookup yields CDR1 MNHEY and CDR2 SMNVEV (reference sequence). Trimming took 6 bases from V and 2 from J, leaving 10 bases between them. The CDR3 DNA follows: TGTGCCAGCAGGAAGCGGGCACAAGAGACCCAGTACTTC. Translated, it gives CASRKRAQETQYF.

The rearrangement uses TRBV15 and TRBJ1-3; D might be TRBD1 (6 bases). The germline V gene has CDR1 LNHNV and CDR2 YYDKDF (reference sequence). CDR3 length equals 15 residues. Trimming removed 0 bases from V and 4 bases from J, with 10 bases in between. DNA for the CDR3: TGTGCCACCAGCAGAGACCGGGACATCGGAAACACCATATATTTT. Amino acids: CATSRDRDIGNTIYF.

The chain carries TRBV5-1 and TRBJ1-6; D not certain. Deletions cut 4 bases from V and 5 bases from J, with 13 bases between. CDR1 is SGHRS and CDR2 is YFSETQ in the germline V gene. The CDR3 runs to 15 residues. The CDR3 sequence: CASSRRTGDNSPLHF. In DNA, the CDR3 is TGCGCCAGCAGCCGACGGACGGGAGATAATTCACCCCTCCACTTT. Combining the CDR3 with reference TRBV5-1 and TRBJ1-6 gives the whole variable domain KAGVTQTPRYLIKTRGQQVTLSCSPISGHRSVSWYQQTPGQGLQFLFEYFSETQRNKGNFPGRFSGRQFSNSRSEMNVSTLELGDSALYLCASSRRTGDNSPLHFGNGTRLTVT.

V is TRBV7-9 and J is TRBJ2-7; D uncertain. V was clipped by 4 bases and J by 2 bases, with 12 bases between them. The length of the CDR3 is 14 residues. Per germline, CDR1 SEHNR and CDR2 FQNEAQ (reference sequence). CDR3 bases: TGTGCCAGCAGCTCTCAGAAACCCCCCTACGAGCAGTACTTC. Amino acid sequence: CASSSQKPPYEQYF.

The rearrangement joins TRBV12-1 to TRBJ1-1; the D call TRBD1 from the table was never checked on the DNA. TRBV12-1 is reported as a pseudogene. The CDR3 length is 16 residues. This CDR3 reads CASSLTAQGAHTEAFF. In nucleotides, the CDR3 is TGTGCCAGCAGCTTGACCGCACAGGGGGCTCACACTGAAGCTTTCTTT.

The chain couples TRBV28 to TRBJ2-1, with 14 bases fitting TRBD2. The CDR3 sequence is 13 residues long. Germline V gene data show CDR1 as MDHEN and CDR2 as SYDVKM. The DNA for the CDR3 is TGTGCACTAGGGACTAGCGGGAGAGGTGAGCAGTTCTTC. Translating it yields CALGTSGRGEQFF.

The rearrangement joins TRBV7-2 to TRBJ2-7; D might be TRBD1 (5 bases). The germline V gene encodes CDR1 SGHTA and CDR2 FQGNSA. This CDR3 region has 14 residues. Between the trimmed V and J ends, which lost 1 base and 3 bases, there was a span of 10 bases. CDR3 bases: TGTGCCAGCAGCTTAGTAGGACACAGCTACGAGCAGTACGTC. Its translation is CASSLVGHSYEQYV.

This sequence joins TRBV25-1 and TRBJ2-7; no reliable D call. V dropped 10 bases and J dropped 2 bases, with 15 bases sitting between them. CDR3 size: 13 residues. Looked up from germline, CDR1 is MGHDK and CDR2 is SYGVNS. The CDR3 nucleotides read TGTGCCACCTCGTTGGCATCCCCCTACGAGCAGTACTTC. The encoded protein is CATSLASPYEQYF.

The chain uses TRBV27 and TRBJ2-1; D remains ambiguous. CDR1 is MNHEY and CDR2 is SMNVEV in the germline V gene (reference sequence). CDR3 length: 12 amino acids. Trimming pared 6 bases from V and 8 bases from J, leaving 11 bases between. The CDR3 bases are TGTGCCAGCAGCCCCCTGCGCGATGAGCAGTTCTTC. Protein product: CASSPLRDEQFF.

The V and J genes are TRBV4-2 and TRBJ2-3; 11 positions match TRBD2. The CDR3 consists of 16 residues. Germline values: CDR1 LGHNA, CDR2 YNFKEQ. V trimming: 0 bases; J trimming: 7 bases; junction bases outside the gene matches: 6. CDR3 sequence (DNA): TGTGCCAGCAGCCAAGAGGTTAGCGGGAGGGTTAATACGCAGTATTTT. Translation: CASSQEVSGRVNTQYF.

The chain has TRBV15 and TRBJ2-3; 14 bases are a match to TRBD2. This CDR3 region has 16 residues. CDR1 LNHNV and CDR2 YYDKDF come from the germline V gene (reference sequence). The V gene end was trimmed by 6 bases and the J gene end by 4 bases; junction bases not matched to a gene: 6. The CDR3 DNA reads as TGTGCCACCAGTCCCCGACTAGCGGGGGGGCCAGATACGCAGTATTTT. Its protein is CATSPRLAGGPDTQYF.

The V gene is TRBV5-8, the J gene TRBJ2-2; 7 bases fit TRBD1. The J segment lost 5 bases and the V segment lost 4 bases, leaving 8 bases of the junction unmatched. The CDR3 has 15 residues. CDR1 SGHTS and CDR2 YDEGEE come from the germline V gene. Here the CDR3 DNA reads TGTGCCAGCAGCCGTTCACAGGGGCCGACCGGGGAGCTGTTTTTT. It codes for CASSRSQGPTGELFF.

The V gene is TRBV19, the J gene TRBJ1-1, with 8 bases matching TRBD1. V was pared by 6 bases and J by 6 bases, with 12 bases of the junction left unmatched. The CDR3 covers 15 residues. The germline gives CDR1 LNHDA, CDR2 SQIVND (reference sequence). For the CDR3, the DNA is TGTGCCAGTAGCCAGGGGGCGAGAGTTCGTGCTGAAGCTTTCTTT. Protein: CASSQGARVRAEAFF. The full variable domain, its missing parts supplied by reference TRBV19 and TRBJ1-1, is DGGITQSPKYLFRKEGQNVTLSCEQNLNHDAMYWYRQDPGQGLRLIYYSQIVNDFQKGDIAEGYSVSREKKESFPLTVTSAQKNPTAFYLCASSQGARVRAEAFFGQGTRLTVV.